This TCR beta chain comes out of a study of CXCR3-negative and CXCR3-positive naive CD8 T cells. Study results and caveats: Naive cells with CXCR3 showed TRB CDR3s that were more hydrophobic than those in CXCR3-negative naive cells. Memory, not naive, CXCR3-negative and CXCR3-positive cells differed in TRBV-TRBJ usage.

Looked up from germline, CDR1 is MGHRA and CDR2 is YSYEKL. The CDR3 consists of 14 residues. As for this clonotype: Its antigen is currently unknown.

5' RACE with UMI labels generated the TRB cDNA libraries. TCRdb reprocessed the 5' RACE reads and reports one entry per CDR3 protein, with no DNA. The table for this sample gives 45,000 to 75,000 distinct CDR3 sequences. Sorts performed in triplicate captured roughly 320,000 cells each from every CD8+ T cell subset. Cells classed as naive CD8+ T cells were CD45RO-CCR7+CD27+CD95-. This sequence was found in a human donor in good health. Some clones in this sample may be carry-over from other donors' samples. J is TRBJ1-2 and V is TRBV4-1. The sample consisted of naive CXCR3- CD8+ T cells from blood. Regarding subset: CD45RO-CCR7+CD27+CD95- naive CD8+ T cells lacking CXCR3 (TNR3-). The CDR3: CASSQLGRNYGYTF.